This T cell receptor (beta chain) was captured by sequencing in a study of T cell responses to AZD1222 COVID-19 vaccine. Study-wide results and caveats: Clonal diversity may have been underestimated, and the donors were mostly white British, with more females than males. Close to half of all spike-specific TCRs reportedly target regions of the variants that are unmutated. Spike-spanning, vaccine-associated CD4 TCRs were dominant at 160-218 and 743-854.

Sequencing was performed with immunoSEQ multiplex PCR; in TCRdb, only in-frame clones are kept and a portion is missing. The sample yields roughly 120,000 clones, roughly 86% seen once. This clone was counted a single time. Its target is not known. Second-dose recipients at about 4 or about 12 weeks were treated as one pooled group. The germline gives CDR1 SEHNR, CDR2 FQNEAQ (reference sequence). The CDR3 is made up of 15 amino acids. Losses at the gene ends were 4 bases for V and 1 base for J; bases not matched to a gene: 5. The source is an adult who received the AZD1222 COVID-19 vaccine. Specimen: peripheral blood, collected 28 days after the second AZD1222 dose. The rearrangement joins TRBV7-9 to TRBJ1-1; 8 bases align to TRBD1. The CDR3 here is CASSSGTGENTEAFF. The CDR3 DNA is TGTGCCAGCAGCTCCGGGACAGGTGAGAACACTGAAGCTTTCTTT.